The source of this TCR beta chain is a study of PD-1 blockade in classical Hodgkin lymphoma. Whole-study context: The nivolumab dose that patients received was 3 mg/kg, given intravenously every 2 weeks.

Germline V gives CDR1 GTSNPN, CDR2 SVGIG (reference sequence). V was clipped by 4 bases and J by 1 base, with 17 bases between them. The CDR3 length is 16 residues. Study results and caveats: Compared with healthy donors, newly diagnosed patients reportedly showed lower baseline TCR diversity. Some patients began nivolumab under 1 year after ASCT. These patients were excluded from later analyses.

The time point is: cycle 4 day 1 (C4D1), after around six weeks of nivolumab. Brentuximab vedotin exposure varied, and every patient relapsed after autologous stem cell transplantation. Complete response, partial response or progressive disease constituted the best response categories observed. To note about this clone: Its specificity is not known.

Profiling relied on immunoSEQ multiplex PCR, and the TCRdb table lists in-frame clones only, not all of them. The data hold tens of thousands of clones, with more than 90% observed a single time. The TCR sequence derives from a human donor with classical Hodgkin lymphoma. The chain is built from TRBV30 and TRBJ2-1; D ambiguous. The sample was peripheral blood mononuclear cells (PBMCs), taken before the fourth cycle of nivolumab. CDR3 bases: TGTGCCTGGAAAGGTATCCGCCCCGGGTCCTACAATGAGCAGTTCTTC. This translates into CAWKGIRPGSYNEQFF.